Here is one T cell receptor (beta chain) with its context. Its specific antigen is unknown. The germline gene is not matched at one end of the junction; a read error may be the cause. For repertoire sequencing, the TCR beta CDR3 regions were amplified from RNA transcripts. The first round was an RT-PCR using HTBI primers with the Qiagen OneStep RT-PCR kit, and this first round was followed by a second-round multiplex PCR, then size selection and purification. Sequencing of the libraries was carried out on an Illumina HiSeq2000 in paired-end mode with 100 bp reads. Processing in the source paper ran as follows. SOAPnuke was used to process the reads, removing any read that contained adapters or uncalled bases, had a mean Phred below 15, or lacked an exact match to the constant primer or identifier. COPE v1.2.5 was used to merge the high-quality paired reads. Each unique nucleotide sequence was defined as a clonotype, and clonotypes were aligned to IMGT TRB V, D and J references with MiTCR v1.1. The analysis was limited to V-J combinations with a frequency above 0.0001, which together covered about 99% of the repertoires. For each V-J combination, a TCR clonal expansion and chaos score was defined as the ratio of F50 clonal expansion to chaos observed in the TCRdist matrix. Features were reduced by Welch's t-statistics and random forest to around 14 V-J combinations, which fed a naive Bayes classifier. Thyroid-blood repertoire similarity was quantified with the Morisita-Horn index. Using fastp at Q25 and MiXCR, TCRdb reprocessed the public reads and kept productive beta chains. Each CDR3 protein gets just one entry, which takes the most common genes and DNA from the rows behind it. These V and J calls are TCRdb output, not the study's own analysis. The sample yields over a million distinct CDR3 sequences; approximately 35% were counted once. The ten top clones hold roughly 10% of the sample.

These data come from a study of Graves' ophthalmopathy and Graves' hyperthyroidism (dated by TCRdb to the late 2010s). About the full investigation: Hyperthyroidism was considered stable if no progression to ophthalmopathy occurred within 18 months of follow-up. T-cell repertoires of thyroid tissue and blood were compared in five or six hyperthyroidism patients. An independent validation cohort was composed of roughly 19 hyperthyroidism patients and about 16 patients who later progressed from hyperthyroidism to ophthalmopathy. The study used TCR beta repertoire signatures to distinguish Graves' ophthalmopathy from Graves' hyperthyroidism and to predict progression to ophthalmopathy. Following sample collection, hyperthyroidism patients were given methimazole at a starting dose of 30 mg daily, and ophthalmopathy patients were given high-dose intravenous methylprednisolone. A discovery set of more than 90 patients (around 40 ophthalmopathy, around 57 stable hyperthyroidism) was enrolled to explore V-J signatures distinguishing ophthalmopathy from hyperthyroidism. In total, approximately 130 blood samples were TCR-sequenced: 40 to 45 ophthalmopathy, some 75 hyperthyroidism and some 17 hyperthyroidism-to-ophthalmopathy patients. Broader findings and caveats from the paper: In validation, the model predicted ophthalmopathy progression with about 70% sensitivity and around 72% specificity; roughly 12 predicted patients were CT-confirmed with GO in a median of approximately six months. The 13-signature model separated ophthalmopathy from stable hyperthyroidism with 87.88% sensitivity and 81.08% specificity in cross-validation, and 80%/75% in the test set. Most expanded thyroid clonotypes with a frequency above 0.001 also appeared in blood, which suggests that blood repertoires may reflect the immune response in the thyroid. No statistical method was used to set the sample size in advance, and the investigators knew which group each participant was assigned to.

Hyperthyroidism patients were newly diagnosed, with disease duration under 2 months, and aged 18 to 65 years. Patients with other autoimmune diseases, uncontrolled infections, pregnancy or lactation were excluded from the study. Clinical symptoms, serum thyroxine, TRAb, thyroid ultrasound and orbital computed tomography were used for diagnosis. Trizol reagent was used to extract the total RNA, and its quality was then checked on an Agilent 2100 Bioanalyzer. This TCR was sampled from an adult man with Graves' hyperthyroidism. The sequenced sample consisted of peripheral blood or thyroid tissue (not recorded which).

The CDR3 protein sequence reads: CVSSAAGWGNTEAFF. The DNA sequence is TGTGTCAGCAGCGCCGCAGGGTGGGGCAACACTGAAGCTTTCTTT. The chain is made from TRBV7-9 and TRBJ1-1; TRBD1 might be the D gene, on 5 matching bases. The CDR3 starts with the cysteine, ends with the phenylalanine, and has 15 residues. Only the CDR3 portion is preserved as DNA: 45 bases, with reading frame beginning at the first base. The germline V gene (reference sequence) specifies SEHNR as CDR1 and FQNEAQ as CDR2. Reference TRBV7-9 and TRBJ1-1 proteins supply the regions before and after the CDR3; the full variable domain is: DTGVSQNPRHKITKRGQNVTFRCDPISEHNRLYWYRQTLGQGPEFLTYFQNEAQLEKSRLLSDRFSAERPKGSFSTLEIQRTEQGDSAMYLCVSSAAGWGNTEAFFGQGTRLTVV.